The sequence of this T cell receptor (beta chain) was determined in a study of T cell repertoires in cytomegalovirus infection. Study information: Public TCR beta signatures indicated both CMV infection and matching HLA type.

MiXCR, run by TCRdb on the reads, gives a single entry per CDR3 protein. Among 100,000 or so distinct CDR3 sequences listed, 20% to 30% were seen once. This clonotype was seen a few times. Its target is not known. Findings and caveats of the study: CMV carriers having the relevant HLA were flagged by cumulative public TCR beta family frequency. What dominated the ex vivo response were HLA-C-restricted CMV-specific TCR beta clonotypes.

Germline CDR1 MNHNS, CDR2 SASEGT. The V and J ends lost 8 bases and 0 bases, in that order; junction bases with no gene match: 9. This CDR3 is built from 16 residues. This sequence originates from a human donor in good health (CMV status not recorded). Some clones in this sample may be carry-over from other donors' samples. The specimen sequenced was CD8+ T cells from PBMCs. The chain uses TRBV6-1 and TRBJ1-1, with 10 bases that match TRBD1. CDR3 loop: CASPRTGGEMNTEAFF. The CDR3 bases are TGTGCCAGCCCGCGGACAGGGGGTGAGATGAACACTGAAGCTTTCTTT.